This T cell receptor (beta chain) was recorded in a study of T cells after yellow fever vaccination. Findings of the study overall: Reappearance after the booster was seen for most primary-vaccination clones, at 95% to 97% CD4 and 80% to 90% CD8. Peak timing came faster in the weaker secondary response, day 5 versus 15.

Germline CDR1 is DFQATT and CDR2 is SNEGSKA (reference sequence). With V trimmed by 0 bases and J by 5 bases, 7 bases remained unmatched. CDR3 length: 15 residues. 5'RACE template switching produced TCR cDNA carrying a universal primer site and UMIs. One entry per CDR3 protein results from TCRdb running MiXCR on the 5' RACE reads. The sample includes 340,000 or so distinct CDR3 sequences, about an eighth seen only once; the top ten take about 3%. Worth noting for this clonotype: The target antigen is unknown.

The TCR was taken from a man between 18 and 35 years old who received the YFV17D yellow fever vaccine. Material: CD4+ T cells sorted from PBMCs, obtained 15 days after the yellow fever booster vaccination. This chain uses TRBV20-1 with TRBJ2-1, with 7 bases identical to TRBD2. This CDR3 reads CSARDHGGGNNEQFF. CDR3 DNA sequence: TGCAGTGCTAGAGATCACGGCGGGGGAAACAATGAGCAGTTCTTC.